Detailed here is one T cell receptor (beta chain). Germline CDR1 reads MNHNS; CDR2 reads SASEGT. Trimming took 6 bases from V and 4 from J, leaving 14 bases between them. The CDR3 is made up of 14 amino acids. One entry per CDR3 protein, called by TCRdb with MiXCR from the 5' RACE reads. The sample holds fewer than 75,000 distinct CDR3 sequences, 16% seen once. The data derive from a study of T cells of healthy individuals. V and J are TRBV6-1 and TRBJ2-3; D is perhaps TRBD1 (6 bases). This clonotype was sampled from a human donor in good health. This CDR3 is CASSLTGRADTQYF. As DNA, the CDR3 is TGTGCCAGCAGCCTCACAGGGAGAGCAGATACGCAGTATTTT.